This TCR beta chain was obtained from a study of shared clonotypes between healthy human individuals. Of note for this clone: What it recognizes is unknown.

General study results and limits: Across subsets, estimated richness was generally greater for naive than for memory populations. Donor scarcity curtailed the genetic and exposure-history diversity represented herein.

Naive-designated CD8 cells lacked CD45RO, were positively enriched for CCR7, and omitted terminally differentiated effector memory CD45RA+ cells. Free of recent acute infections or vaccinations, the donors were healthy HIV-negative adults. Sequencing was at deep level. The assay was immunoSEQ multiplex PCR, and TCRdb's table has in-frame clones only and misses some. The repertoire holds hundreds of thousands of clones, with approximately 97% as singletons. The CDR3 runs to 13 residues. CDR1 LGHNA and CDR2 YSLEER come from the germline V gene. The V gene lost 0 bases and the J gene lost 8 bases, with 10 bases spanning the gap.

The sequencing sample was made of naive CD8+ T cells sorted from blood. The chain uses TRBV4-3 and TRBJ1-1; no definite D call. The TCR sequence derives from a man aged 25-40 years in good health. The CDR3: CASSQDGALEAFF. The CDR3, as DNA: TGCGCCAGCAGCCAAGATGGAGCCCTCGAAGCTTTCTTT.